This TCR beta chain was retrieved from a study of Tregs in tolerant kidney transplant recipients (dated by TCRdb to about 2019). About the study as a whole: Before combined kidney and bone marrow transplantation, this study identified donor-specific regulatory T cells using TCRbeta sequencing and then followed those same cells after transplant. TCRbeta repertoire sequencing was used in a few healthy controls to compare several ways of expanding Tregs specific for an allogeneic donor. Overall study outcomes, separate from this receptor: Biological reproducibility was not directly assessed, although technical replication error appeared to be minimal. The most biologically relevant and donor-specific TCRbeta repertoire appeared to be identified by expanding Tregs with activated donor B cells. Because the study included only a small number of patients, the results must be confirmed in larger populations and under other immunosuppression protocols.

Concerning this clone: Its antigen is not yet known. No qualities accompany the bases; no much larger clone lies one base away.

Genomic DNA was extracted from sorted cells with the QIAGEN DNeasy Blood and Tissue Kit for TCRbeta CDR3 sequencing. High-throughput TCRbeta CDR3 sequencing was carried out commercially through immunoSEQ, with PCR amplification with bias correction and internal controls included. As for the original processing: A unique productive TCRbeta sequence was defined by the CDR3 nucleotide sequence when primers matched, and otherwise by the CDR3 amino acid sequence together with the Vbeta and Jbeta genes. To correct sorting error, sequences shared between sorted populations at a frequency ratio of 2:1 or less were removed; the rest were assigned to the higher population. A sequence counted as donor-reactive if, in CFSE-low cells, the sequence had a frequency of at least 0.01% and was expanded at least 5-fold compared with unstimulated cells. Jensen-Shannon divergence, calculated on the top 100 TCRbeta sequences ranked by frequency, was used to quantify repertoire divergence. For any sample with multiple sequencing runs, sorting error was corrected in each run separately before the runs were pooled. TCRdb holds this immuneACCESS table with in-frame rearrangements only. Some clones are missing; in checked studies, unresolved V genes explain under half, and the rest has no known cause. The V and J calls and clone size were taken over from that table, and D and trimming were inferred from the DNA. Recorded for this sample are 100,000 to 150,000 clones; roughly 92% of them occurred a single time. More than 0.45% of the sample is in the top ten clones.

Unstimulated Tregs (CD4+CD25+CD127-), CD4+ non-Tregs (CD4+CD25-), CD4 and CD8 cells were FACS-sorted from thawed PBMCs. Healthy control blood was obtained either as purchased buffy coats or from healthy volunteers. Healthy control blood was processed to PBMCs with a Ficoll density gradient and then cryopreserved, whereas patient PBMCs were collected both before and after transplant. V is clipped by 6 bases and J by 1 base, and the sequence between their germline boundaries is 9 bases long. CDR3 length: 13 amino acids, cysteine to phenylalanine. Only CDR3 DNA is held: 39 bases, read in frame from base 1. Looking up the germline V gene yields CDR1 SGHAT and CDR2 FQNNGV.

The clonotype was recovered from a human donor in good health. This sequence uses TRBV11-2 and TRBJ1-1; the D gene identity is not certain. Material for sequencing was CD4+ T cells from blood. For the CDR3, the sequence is CASSVPRNTEAFF. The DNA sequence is TGTGCCAGCAGTGTTCCACGGAACACTGAAGCTTTCTTT.